One and the same sample provided the 29 T cell receptor beta chains below, sequenced in a study of early stage breast cancer tumors. Assay: immunoSEQ multiplex PCR; the TCRdb copy retains only in-frame clones and omits some. The sample carries around 78,000 clones, around four fifths recorded once. The sequencing sample was made of blood. All receptors come from a person aged 55 to 75 with breast cancer.

This clone was seen only once. The chain employs TRBV2 and TRBJ2-6; D is ambiguous. The V end was cut by 4 bases, the J end by 2 bases, with 9 bases between. Looked up from germline, CDR1 is SNHLY and CDR2 is FYNNEI. The CDR3 is made up of 15 amino acids. Here the CDR3 reads CASSAEGAGANVLTF. CDR3 nucleotide sequence: TGTGCCAGCAGTGCAGAAGGAGCTGGGGCCAACGTCCTGACTTTC.

The chain joins TRBV2 to TRBJ2-2; D is ambiguous. Germline loops: CDR1 SNHLY, CDR2 FYNNEI. The CDR3 runs 15 residues. V was cut by 7 bases and J by 1 base, with 13 bases left in between. Written as DNA, the CDR3 is TGTGCCAGCACTATAGGGCTGGGGAACACCGGGGAGCTGTTTTTT. Translated: CASTIGLGNTGELFF.

This sequence joins TRBV7-2 and TRBJ2-4; TRBD1 aligns across 8 bases. The J segment lost 0 bases and the V segment lost 1 base, leaving 5 bases of the junction unmatched. Germline V gene sequence: CDR1 SGHTA, CDR2 FQGNSA. This CDR3 has 17 residues. The CDR3 sequence: CASSLVGTGEAKNIQYF. The CDR3, as DNA: TGTGCCAGCAGCTTAGTGGGGACAGGAGAAGCCAAAAACATTCAGTACTTC.

V and J are TRBV5-1 and TRBJ1-1; D not resolved. CDR3 length equals 13 residues. Germline V lookup: CDR1 SGHRS, CDR2 YFSETQ. Trimming stripped 2 bases from V and 5 bases from J, with 10 bases between. CDR3 sequence: CASSLVYGTEAFF. DNA for the CDR3: TGCGCCAGCAGCTTAGTGTACGGAACTGAAGCTTTCTTT.

Notes on this clone: A junction end diverges from the germline sequence, so it may reflect a read error. The chain has TRBV28 and TRBJ2-3; D call uncertain. Germline CDR1 is MDHEN and CDR2 is SYDVKM. The CDR3 sequence is 12 residues long. CDR3 DNA: TGTGCCAGCAGTTTCGGGCGTAGTCGCAGTATTTTT. Amino acid sequence: CASSFGRSRSIF.

As for this clone: The sample carries other DNA sequences with the same CDR3. The chain links TRBV25-1 to TRBJ2-7; D is ambiguous. The V gene lost 3 bases and the J gene lost 3 bases, with 6 bases spanning the gap. This CDR3 contains 12 residues. Germline V gene lookup returns CDR1 MGHDK and CDR2 SYGVNS. The CDR3 sequence is CASSDDLYEQYF. For the CDR3, the DNA is TGTGCCAGCAGTGATGACCTCTACGAGCAGTACTTC.

The chain combines TRBV5-6 with TRBJ2-5; perhaps TRBD2 as D (5 bases). V shed 0 bases and J shed 3 bases, with 12 bases lying between them. The CDR3 consists of 15 residues. CDR1 is SGHDT, CDR2 YYEEEE, per germline. Here the CDR3 DNA reads TGTGCCAGCAGCTTGGTGGGTAGGCGGGAAGAGACCCAGTACTTC. It codes for CASSLVGRREETQYF. Supplemented by reference TRBV5-6 and TRBJ2-5, the full variable domain reads DAGVTQSPTHLIKTRGQQVTLRCSPKSGHDTVSWYQQALGQGPQFIFQYYEEEERQRGNFPDRFSGHQFPNYSSELNVNALLLGDSALYLCASSLVGRREETQYFGPGTRLLVL.

The V and J genes are TRBV9 and TRBJ2-7; 12 bases agree with TRBD2. V trimming: 4 bases; J trimming: 2 bases; junction bases outside the gene matches: 4. In germline, CDR1 is SGDLS, CDR2 YYNGEE. The CDR3 sequence is 15 residues long. Written as DNA, the CDR3 is TGTGCCAGCAGCCCATCTAGCGGGAGGGCCTACGAGCAGTACTTC. Amino acids: CASSPSSGRAYEQYF.

The rearrangement joins TRBV27 to TRBJ2-2, with TRBD2 identical over 7 bases. CDR1 and CDR2 (germline): MNHEY, SMNVEV (reference sequence). Trimming took 1 base from V and 5 from J; bases not matched to a gene: 10. The CDR3 extends over 17 amino acids. The CDR3 DNA reads TGTGCCAGCAGTTTATTAGGGACGTGGGGGGGGACCGGGGAGCTGTTTTTT. This encodes CASSLLGTWGGTGELFF.

This clone was detected only once. This chain links TRBV15 with TRBJ1-4, with a weak D call TRBD1 (5 bases). Germline CDR1 and CDR2: LNHNV and YYDKDF (reference sequence). V was cut by 5 bases and J by 8 bases, with 18 bases left in between. The CDR3 covers 15 residues. CDR3 in amino acids: CATSPATFSGEKLFF. CDR3 coding DNA: TGTGCCACCAGCCCCGCGACCTTCTCAGGGGAAAAACTGTTTTTT.

The CDR3 bases are TGTGCCAGTAGTATAGGGCGGGGTGCCTACGAGCAGTACTTC. Translating it yields CASSIGRGAYEQYF. This sequence joins TRBV19 and TRBJ2-7; weak D call: TRBD2 (6 bases). V lost 1 base, J lost 2 bases, and 9 bases lay in between. The germline CDR1 and CDR2 sequences are LNHDA and SQIVND (reference sequence). The CDR3 loop spans 14 amino acids.

The J gene is TRBJ1-6, the V gene TRBV28, with TRBD1 as a possible D gene (5 bases). Trimming removed 5 bases from V and 10 bases from J, with 21 bases in between. The CDR3 length is 16 residues. Germline CDR1 is MDHEN and CDR2 is SYDVKM. Here the CDR3 reads CASSPGGASEGSPLHF. CDR3 sequence (DNA): TGTGCCAGCAGTCCCGGAGGGGCCAGCGAGGGGTCACCCCTCCACTTT.

This chain links TRBV11-2 with TRBJ1-6; tentative D call: TRBD1 (5 bases). Per the germline V gene, CDR1 is SGHAT and CDR2 is FQNNGV. Trimming took off 1 base at V and 7 bases at J, with 11 bases between the two ends. CDR3 size: 15 residues. The CDR3 nucleotides are TGTGCCAGCAGCTTAGTCCCCCGGGGGAATTCACCCCTCCACTTT. This translates into CASSLVPRGNSPLHF.

This clone has just a few counts. V gene TRBV6-5 combines with J gene TRBJ2-7; 8 bases align to TRBD2. Germline CDR1 is MNHEY and CDR2 is SVGAGI. J was trimmed by 2 bases and V by 7 bases; bases with no gene match: 1. The CDR3 consists of 12 residues. The CDR3 here is CASNSGTYEQYF. The CDR3 nucleotides are TGTGCCAGCAATAGCGGGACCTACGAGCAGTACTTC.

The rearrangement joins TRBV10-3 to TRBJ1-2, with 7 bases matching TRBD1. CDR1 is ENHRY and CDR2 is SYGVKD in the germline V gene. With 11 bases clipped from V and 0 bases from J, the junction kept 6 bases outside the gene matches. The CDR3 loop spans 13 amino acids. CDR3 protein: CAVGTDTNYGYTF. DNA for the CDR3: TGTGCCGTTGGGACAGATACTAACTATGGCTACACCTTC.

V gene TRBV5-1 combines with J gene TRBJ1-1; tentative D call: TRBD1 (6 bases). The germline V gene has CDR1 SGHRS and CDR2 YFSETQ. The V gene lost 4 bases and the J gene lost 2 bases, with 15 bases spanning the gap. The CDR3 consists of 15 residues. CDR3 nucleotide sequence: TGCGCCAGCAGCCCATTACAGGGACTCAACACTGAAGCTTTCTTT. Translating it yields CASSPLQGLNTEAFF. The variable domain in full, with the rest retrieved from reference TRBV5-1 and TRBJ1-1, is KAGVTQTPRYLIKTRGQQVTLSCSPISGHRSVSWYQQTPGQGLQFLFEYFSETQRNKGNFPGRFSGRQFSNSRSEMNVSTLELGDSALYLCASSPLQGLNTEAFFGQGTRLTVV.

The chain joins TRBV14 to TRBJ1-2; perhaps TRBD1 as D (5 bases). The CDR3 runs 14 residues. The germline V and J ends were trimmed by 0 bases and 8 bases, with 13 bases remaining between them. CDR1 is SGHDN, CDR2 FVKESK, per germline. CDR3 in DNA: TGTGCCAGCAGCCAAGATGCGGGGGTGCAAGGCTACACCTTC. Its translation: CASSQDAGVQGYTF. Full variable domain (rest looked up from reference TRBV14 and TRBJ1-2): EAGVTQFPSHSVIEKGQTVTLRCDPISGHDNLYWYRRVMGKEIKFLLHFVKESKQDESGMPNNRFLAERTGGTYSTLKVQPAELEDSGVYFCASSQDAGVQGYTFGSGTRLTVV.

V gene TRBV6-6 combines with J gene TRBJ2-1; 9 bases line up with TRBD1. The germline V gene encodes CDR1 MNHNY and CDR2 SVGAGI (reference sequence). Trimming cost V 4 bases and J 7 bases; bases outside gene matches: 2. This CDR3 has 13 residues. The CDR3 DNA sequence: TGTGCCAGCAGTTGGGACAGGGAGAATGAGCAGTTCTTC. This encodes CASSWDRENEQFF.

The chain carries TRBV6-5 and TRBJ1-1; 7 bases map to TRBD1. The V segment lost 7 bases and the J segment 7 bases; nucleotides outside the gene matches: 9. Germline assignment: CDR1 MNHEY and CDR2 SVGAGI. The CDR3 runs 13 residues. This chain's CDR3 is CASIPDREGEAFF. CDR3 bases: TGTGCCAGCATCCCTGACAGGGAAGGTGAAGCTTTCTTT.

This sequence joins TRBV5-6 and TRBJ2-7; TRBD1 agrees at 10 bases. The J segment lost 0 bases and the V segment lost 2 bases, leaving 5 bases of the junction unmatched. CDR1 SGHDT and CDR2 YYEEEE come from the germline V gene. This CDR3 comprises 16 residues. This CDR3 reads CASSFKGTGVSYEQYF. The CDR3 region has the DNA TGTGCCAGCAGCTTCAAAGGGACAGGGGTCTCCTACGAGCAGTACTTC.

The chain combines TRBV28 with TRBJ1-2, with 8 nucleotides matching TRBD1. CDR1 is MDHEN, CDR2 SYDVKM, per germline. The CDR3 contains 12 residues. After removal of 4 bases from V and 8 bases from J, the junction contained 3 bases not matched to a gene. The CDR3 region has the DNA TGTGCCAGCAGTTCACAGGGGGACGGCTACACCTTC. Translation gives CASSSQGDGYTF.

The chain carries TRBV5-1 and TRBJ1-6; 7 bases line up with TRBD1. This CDR3 has 15 residues. Per germline, CDR1 SGHRS and CDR2 YFSETQ. The V segment lost 7 bases and the J segment 8 bases; nucleotides outside the gene matches: 12. CDR3 residues: CASGRETGFYSPLHF. The CDR3 DNA sequence: TGCGCCAGCGGCAGAGAGACAGGGTTTTATTCACCCCTCCACTTT.

This clone is medium-sized (0.01 to 0.1%) within its sample. This chain links TRBV15 with TRBJ2-1; the D gene is possibly TRBD2 (6 bases). Trimming took 5 bases from V and 5 from J, leaving 16 bases between them. Germline loops: CDR1 LNHNV, CDR2 YYDKDF (reference sequence). This CDR3 comprises 15 residues. CDR3 loop: CATSLTRGGHNEQFF. The CDR3 DNA reads as TGTGCCACCAGCCTAACAAGGGGAGGCCACAATGAGCAGTTCTTC.

This clone showed up just a few times. This chain links TRBV5-1 with TRBJ2-6; 8 bases are shared with TRBD1. Germline CDR1 reads SGHRS; CDR2 reads YFSETQ. The CDR3 covers 18 residues. With V trimmed by 5 bases and J by 0 bases, 10 bases remained unmatched. The CDR3 DNA is TGCGCCAGCAGTTCCGGGGGACAGGTGTACTCTGGGGCCAACGTCCTGACTTTC. Its translation is CASSSGGQVYSGANVLTF.

The chain couples TRBV6-5 to TRBJ1-1; D is uncertain. Deletions cut 6 bases from V and 5 bases from J, with 13 bases between. The CDR3 extends over 13 amino acids. Germline values: CDR1 MNHEY, CDR2 SVGAGI. CDR3 loop: CASSPTLQTEAFF. In DNA form, the CDR3 reads TGTGCCAGCAGCCCGACACTCCAGACTGAAGCTTTCTTT.

V and J are TRBV6-5 and TRBJ2-7, with D perhaps TRBD1 (5 bases). This CDR3 contains 13 residues. Trimming stripped 4 bases from V and 2 bases from J, with 9 bases between. Germline CDR1 is MNHEY and CDR2 is SVGAGI. The DNA for the CDR3 is TGTGCCAGCAGTTTTGGACAAGCCTACGAGCAGTACTTC. Amino acid sequence: CASSFGQAYEQYF.

The chain employs TRBV2 and TRBJ1-2, with D unclear. Trimming took off 4 bases at V and 4 bases at J, with 13 bases between the two ends. Looked up from germline, CDR1 is SNHLY and CDR2 is FYNNEI. There are 14 residues in the CDR3. The CDR3 loop is CASSVGRAAYGYTF. CDR3 nucleotides: TGTGCCAGCAGTGTAGGAAGGGCCGCCTATGGCTACACCTTC.

The V gene is TRBV6-1, the J gene TRBJ1-4; D may be TRBD1 (5 bases). V was cut by 9 bases and J by 4 bases, with 15 bases left in between. The CDR3 length is 14 residues. Germline V gene sequence: CDR1 MNHNS, CDR2 SASEGT. Here the CDR3 DNA reads TGTGCCAGTCGGTCCGGGACCTATAATGAAAAACTGTTTTTT. Translation: CASRSGTYNEKLFF.

J is TRBJ2-7 and V is TRBV7-9, with 10 bases matching TRBD1. Germline V gene lookup returns CDR1 SEHNR and CDR2 FQNEAQ (reference sequence). The CDR3 spans 15 residues. Trimming took 1 base from V and 6 from J; bases not matched to a gene: 6. CDR3 amino acids: CASSLGADRGREQYF. Written as DNA, the CDR3 is TGTGCCAGCAGCTTAGGGGCAGACAGGGGGCGCGAGCAGTACTTC.